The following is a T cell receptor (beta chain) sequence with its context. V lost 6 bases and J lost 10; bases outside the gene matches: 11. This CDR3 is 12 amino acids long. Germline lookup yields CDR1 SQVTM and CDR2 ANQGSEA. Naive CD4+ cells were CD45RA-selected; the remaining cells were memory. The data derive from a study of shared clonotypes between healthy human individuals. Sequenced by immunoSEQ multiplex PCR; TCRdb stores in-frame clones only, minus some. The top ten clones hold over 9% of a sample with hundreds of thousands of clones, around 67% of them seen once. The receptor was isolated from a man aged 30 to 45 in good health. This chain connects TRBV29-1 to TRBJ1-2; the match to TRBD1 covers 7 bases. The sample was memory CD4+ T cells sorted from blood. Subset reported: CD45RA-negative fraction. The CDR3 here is CSVSPGTAHYTF. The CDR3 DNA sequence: TGCAGCGTCTCTCCCGGGACAGCGCACTACACCTTC.